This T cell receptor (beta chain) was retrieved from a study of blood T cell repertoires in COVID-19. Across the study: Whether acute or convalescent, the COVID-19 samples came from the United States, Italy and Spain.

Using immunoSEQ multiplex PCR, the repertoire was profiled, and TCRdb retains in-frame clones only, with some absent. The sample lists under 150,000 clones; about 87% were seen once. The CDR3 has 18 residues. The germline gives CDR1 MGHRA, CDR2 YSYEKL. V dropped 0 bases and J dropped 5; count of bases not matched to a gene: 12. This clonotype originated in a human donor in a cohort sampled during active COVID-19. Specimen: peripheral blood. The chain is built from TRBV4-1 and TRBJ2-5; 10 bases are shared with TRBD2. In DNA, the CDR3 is TGCGCCAGCAGCCAAGATGGGCTAGCGGGGGACCTCCGGGAGACCCAGTACTTC. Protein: CASSQDGLAGDLRETQYF.